This T cell receptor beta chain was obtained from a study of vaccination effects on CD4 cells after COVID-19. Assay used: immunoSEQ multiplex PCR; TCRdb lists only in-frame clones, some missing. The table shows approximately 47,000 clones, with around 76% occurring only once. This CDR3 contains 13 residues. The V and J ends lost 3 bases and 7 bases respectively, with 10 bases between them. Germline V CDR1 and CDR2: SGDLS, YYNGEE. Once cultured for 10 days, the cells underwent separation to obtain CD4+ T cells. Replacing half the medium with IL-2 medium was done on days 3 and 7. A remark on this clone: Its antigen is undetermined.

Sample: CD4+ T cells from PBMCs cultured without peptide, taken before COVID-19 vaccination. This receptor was taken from a human donor who had a prior SARS-CoV-2 infection. The chain is built from TRBV9 and TRBJ2-2; no clear D gene. The CDR3 is CASSAYTGGELFF. CDR3 DNA: TGTGCCAGCAGCGCTTACACGGGCGGGGAGCTGTTTTTT.